This T cell receptor (beta chain) was retrieved from a study of T-cell memory formation after mild COVID-19. Study results and caveats: CD4+ contracting clones lay mainly in CM and EM, CD8+ ones in EMRA.

Turning to this clonotype: The antigen remains unidentified.

Using its own MiXCR run on the 5' RACE reads, TCRdb lists one record per CDR3 protein. The sample lists over 300,000 distinct CDR3 sequences; roughly 20% were seen once. The CDR3 length is 13 residues. The germline V gene encodes CDR1 LGHNA and CDR2 YSLEER. Trimming took 0 bases from V and 10 from J, leaving 10 bases between them. The material sequenced was PBMCs or a T cell subset sorted from them (not recorded which). This TCR was recovered from a man between 18 and 35 years old who had mild COVID-19 (a few samples of this study predate the infection). Cell type and time point are not known. The rearrangement joins TRBV4-3 to TRBJ1-5, with D possibly TRBD1 on 5 matching bases. The CDR3, as DNA: TGCGCCAGCAGCCAAGATAATGGGGACCCCCAGCATTTT. Encoded protein: CASSQDNGDPQHF.